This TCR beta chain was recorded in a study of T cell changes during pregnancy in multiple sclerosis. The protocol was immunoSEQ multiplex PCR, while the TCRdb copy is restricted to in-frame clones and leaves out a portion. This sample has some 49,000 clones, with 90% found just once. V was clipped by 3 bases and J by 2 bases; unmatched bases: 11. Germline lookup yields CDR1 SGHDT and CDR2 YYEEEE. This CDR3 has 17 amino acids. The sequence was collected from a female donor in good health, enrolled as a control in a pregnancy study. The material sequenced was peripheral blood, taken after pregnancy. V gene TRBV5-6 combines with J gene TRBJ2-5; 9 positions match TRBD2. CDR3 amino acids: CASSSIAGARYQETQYF. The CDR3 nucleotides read TGTGCCAGCAGCTCTATAGCGGGAGCGCGATATCAAGAGACCCAGTACTTC.